This entry features one TCR beta chain sequence. These data come from a study of cytomegalovirus exposure and HLA in healthy donors. The germline V and J ends were trimmed by 5 bases and 1 base, with 5 bases remaining between them. Looked up from germline, CDR1 is LGHNA and CDR2 is YNFKEQ. This CDR3 is built from 12 residues. Use of 60 Vbeta and 13 Jbeta primers characterized the PCR. Data came from immunoSEQ multiplex PCR; TCRdb stores just in-frame clones and leaves some out. This table has some 140,000 clones, around 80% appearing once. The sample taken for sequencing was PBMCs. The chain employs TRBV4-2 and TRBJ1-1; D is undetermined. This receptor was obtained from a man between 35 and 55 years old in good health and CMV-seropositive. The CDR3 region has the DNA TGTGCCAGCAGCTTTAGGAACACTGAAGCTTTCTTT. Encoded protein: CASSFRNTEAFF.